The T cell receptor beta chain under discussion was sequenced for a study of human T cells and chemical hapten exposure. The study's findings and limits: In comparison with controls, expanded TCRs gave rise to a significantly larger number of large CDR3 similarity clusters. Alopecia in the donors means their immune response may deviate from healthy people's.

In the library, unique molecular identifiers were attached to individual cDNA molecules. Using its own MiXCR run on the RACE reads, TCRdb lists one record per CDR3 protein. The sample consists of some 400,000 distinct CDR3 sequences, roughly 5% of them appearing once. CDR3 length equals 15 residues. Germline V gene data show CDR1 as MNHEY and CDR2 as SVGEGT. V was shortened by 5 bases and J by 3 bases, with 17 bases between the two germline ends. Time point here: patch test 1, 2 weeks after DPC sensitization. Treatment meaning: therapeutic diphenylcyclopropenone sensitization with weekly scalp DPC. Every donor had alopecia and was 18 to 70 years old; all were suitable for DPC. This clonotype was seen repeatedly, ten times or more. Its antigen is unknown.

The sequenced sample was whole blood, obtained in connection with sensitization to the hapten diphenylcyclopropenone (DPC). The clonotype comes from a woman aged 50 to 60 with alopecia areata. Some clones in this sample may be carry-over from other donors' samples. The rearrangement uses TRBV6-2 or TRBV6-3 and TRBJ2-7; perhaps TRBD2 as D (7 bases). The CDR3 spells CASSPPGGTNYEQYF. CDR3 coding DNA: TGTGCCAGCAGTCCCCCCGGGGGGACAAACTACGAGCAGTACTTC.